This TCR beta chain originates from a study of shared clonotypes between healthy human individuals. Comments on this clone: Its antigen is unknown.

The method was immunoSEQ multiplex PCR; TCRdb's version includes in-frame clones alone and lacks a portion of them. The table shows 2,100,000 or so clones, with almost 96% occurring only once. Study-wide results and caveats: It was only blood that was sampled, and tissue repertoires likely differ.

V lost 0 bases to trimming and J lost 0 bases, with 7 bases between them. Looked up from germline, CDR1 is SGDLS and CDR2 is YYNGEE. The CDR3 is 15 amino acids. The sequencing sample was made of naive CD4+ T cells sorted from blood. Subset meaning: CD45RA+ positively selected. The receptor was derived from a man younger than 30 in good health. The V call is TRBV9, the J call TRBJ1-5; D not resolved. The CDR3 bases are TGTGCCAGCAGCGTAGAGCCTAATAGCAATCAGCCCCAGCATTTT. Amino acids: CASSVEPNSNQPQHF.